This record concerns one TCR beta chain sequence. This specimen belongs to a study of memory CD4+ T cells and cytomegalovirus serostatus. Some clones are missing from TCRdb's copy, which holds only in-frame ones; the method was immunoSEQ multiplex PCR. The sample holds about 59,000 clones, roughly three quarters seen once. The sort gate was single viable CD3+CD4+CD8-CD45RO+ cells for memory CD4+ T cells. The CDR3 is 13 residues long. CDR1 SGHDT and CDR2 YYEEEE come from the germline V gene. V lost 4 bases to trimming and J lost 15 bases, with 20 bases between them. Sequencing was done on a sample of memory CD4+ T cells from blood. The chain carries TRBV5-6 and TRBJ2-1; maybe TRBD2 (6 bases). The clonotype comes from an adult in good health and CMV-seronegative. The chain's CDR3 is CASSPRSGLPPFF. The CDR3 nucleotides read TGTGCCAGCAGCCCAAGGTCGGGACTCCCGCCGTTCTTC.